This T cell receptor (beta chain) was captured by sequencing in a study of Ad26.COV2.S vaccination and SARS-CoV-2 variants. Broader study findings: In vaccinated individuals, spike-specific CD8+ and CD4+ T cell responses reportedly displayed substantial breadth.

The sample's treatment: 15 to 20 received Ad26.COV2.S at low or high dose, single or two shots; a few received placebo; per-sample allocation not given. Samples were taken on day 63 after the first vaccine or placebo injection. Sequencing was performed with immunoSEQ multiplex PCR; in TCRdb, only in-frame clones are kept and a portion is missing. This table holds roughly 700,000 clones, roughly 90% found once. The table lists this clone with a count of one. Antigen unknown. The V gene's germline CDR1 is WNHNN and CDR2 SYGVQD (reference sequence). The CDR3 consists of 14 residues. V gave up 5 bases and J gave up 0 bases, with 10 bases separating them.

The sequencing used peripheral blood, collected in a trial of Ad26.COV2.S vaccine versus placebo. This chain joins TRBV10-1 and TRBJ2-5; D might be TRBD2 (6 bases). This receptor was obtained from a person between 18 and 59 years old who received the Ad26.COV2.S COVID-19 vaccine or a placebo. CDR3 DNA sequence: TGCGCCAGCAGTAACTTAGCGGACCAAGAGACCCAGTACTTC. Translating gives CASSNLADQETQYF.